This TCR beta chain was sequenced during a study of cytomegalovirus exposure and HLA in healthy donors. On this clone itself: Its antigen remains unknown.

The study ran its PCR with 60 Vbeta and 13 Jbeta primers. As originally analysed: In a later analysis, of 79 million or so unique beta chains, about 12 million appeared in at least two donors. The method was immunoSEQ multiplex PCR; TCRdb's version includes in-frame clones alone and lacks a portion of them. D and trimming were read from the DNA, whereas the V and J calls and clone size are those reported in that table. The repertoire holds 150,000 to 200,000 clones, 77% seen once, with 1.4% in the top ten. CDR1 LNHDA and CDR2 SQIVND come from the germline V gene (reference sequence). The CDR3 is 13 residues long. Between the trimmed V and J ends, which lost 0 bases and 5 bases, there was a span of 7 bases. Overall study findings and caveats: Researchers reported in a later analysis that a missense DCLRE1C variant was tied to TCR beta V- and J-gene trimming.

The chain is built from TRBV19 and TRBJ1-2, with D possibly matching TRBD1 (6 bases). Sequencing was performed on PBMCs. This clonotype was sampled from a man between 18 and 35 years old in good health and CMV-seronegative. CDR3 amino acids: CASSIDGQYGYTF. In DNA form, the CDR3 reads TGTGCCAGTAGTATAGATGGACAGTATGGCTACACCTTC.